This T cell receptor (beta chain) was captured in a study of OX40 agonist ivuxolimab in advanced cancers. Study-wide results and limits: CD4+ and CD8+ blood T cells expanded clonally by week 6 at 0.1 to 3.0 mg/kg.

The protocol was immunoSEQ multiplex PCR, while the TCRdb copy is restricted to in-frame clones and leaves out a portion. Here the sample spans about 78,000 clones, around 87% being singletons. The CDR3 extends over 15 amino acids. Germline loops: CDR1 LNHDA, CDR2 SQIVND (reference sequence). The V and J ends lost 0 bases and 1 base respectively, with 9 bases between them. With respect to this clone: Its antigen remains unidentified.

This chain links TRBV19 with TRBJ1-1; D gene uncertain. The sample here was CD4+ or CD8+ T cells sorted from blood, taken in a trial of the OX40 agonist ivuxolimab. This clonotype was sampled from an adult with an advanced solid tumor such as melanoma, head and neck, liver or kidney cancer. The CDR3 sequence is CASSIDQNPNTEAFF. CDR3 in DNA: TGTGCCAGTAGTATAGATCAGAACCCGAACACTGAAGCTTTCTTT.